This T cell receptor beta chain appears in the sequencing data of a study of T cells after yellow fever vaccination. Broader study findings: One caveat is that FACS-sorted repertoires could contain abundant clonotypes contaminating from the bulk population.

This clonotype came up a few times. As yet, its antigen is unknown. One entry per CDR3 protein, called by TCRdb with MiXCR from the 5' RACE reads. The data show about 630,000 distinct CDR3 sequences, 9% to 15% seen once. The V gene's germline CDR1 is MNHNS and CDR2 SASEGT. The junction had 7 bases not matched to a gene; V was cut back by 5 bases and J by 6 bases. The CDR3 totals 14 residues. This receptor was identified in a man aged 25-40 years who received the YFV17D yellow fever vaccine. This specimen consisted of PBMCs, obtained on the day of the yellow fever booster vaccination. The V call is TRBV6-1, the J call TRBJ1-1, with 9 bases fitting TRBD1. CDR3 in DNA: TGTGCCAGCAGTCCTGACAGGGGGAGGCCTGAAGCTTTCTTT. This codes for CASSPDRGRPEAFF.